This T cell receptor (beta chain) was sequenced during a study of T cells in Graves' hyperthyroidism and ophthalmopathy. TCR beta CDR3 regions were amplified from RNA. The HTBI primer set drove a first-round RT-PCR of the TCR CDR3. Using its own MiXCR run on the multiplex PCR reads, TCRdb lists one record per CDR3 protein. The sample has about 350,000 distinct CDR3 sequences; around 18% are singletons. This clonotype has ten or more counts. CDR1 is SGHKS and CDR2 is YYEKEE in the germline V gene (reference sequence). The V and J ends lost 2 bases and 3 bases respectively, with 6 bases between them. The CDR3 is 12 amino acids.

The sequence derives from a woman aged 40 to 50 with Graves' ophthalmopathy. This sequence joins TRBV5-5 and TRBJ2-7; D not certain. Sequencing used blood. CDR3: CASSFSNYEQYF. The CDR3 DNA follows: TGTGCCAGCAGCTTCTCCAACTACGAGCAGTACTTC.